Listed here are 18 T cell receptor beta chains from one sample, sequenced in a study of T cells in Graves' hyperthyroidism and ophthalmopathy. Researchers took RNA transcripts and amplified the TCR beta CDR3 regions from them. Initially, a first-round RT-PCR of the TCR CDR3 employed the HTBI primer set. MiXCR was run by TCRdb on the multiplex PCR reads, yielding one entry per CDR3 protein. The sample holds hundreds of thousands of distinct CDR3 sequences, around 20% seen once. Sequences were obtained from blood. These receptors were collected from a man aged 25-45 years with Graves' ophthalmopathy.

This clonotype came up many times. The V gene is TRBV12-3 or TRBV12-4, the J gene TRBJ2-1; 9 bases map to TRBD1. CDR3 size: 19 residues. Unmatched junction bases numbered 15, after V lost 0 bases and J lost 6 bases. The CDR3 loop reads CASSLARTGGVLLGNEQFF. CDR3 sequence (DNA): TGTGCCAGCAGTTTAGCACGTACAGGGGGCGTCTTGTTGGGCAATGAGCAGTTCTTC.

The V and J genes are TRBV7-9 and TRBJ1-6; no clear D gene. V was trimmed by 0 bases and J by 0 bases, leaving 12 bases between them. CDR3 length: 18 amino acids. Germline V lookup: CDR1 SEHNR, CDR2 FQNEAQ (reference sequence). The DNA of the CDR3 is TGTGCCAGCAGCTTAGCGCCAGGCCTGAGCTCCTATAATTCACCCCTCCACTTT. Protein sequence: CASSLAPGLSSYNSPLHF.

The rearrangement links TRBV12-5 to TRBJ1-5; D gene uncertain. CDR3 size: 13 residues. CDR1 LGHNT and CDR2 FRNRAP come from the germline V gene. The V end was cut by 4 bases, the J end by 6 bases, with 10 bases between. DNA of the CDR3: TGTGCTAGTGGTTATGGCATGGGTCAGCCCCAGCATTTT. Translating gives CASGYGMGQPQHF.

CDR3 region: CAWSVVGVYEQYF. The DNA for the CDR3 is TGTGCCTGGAGTGTAGTGGGGGTCTACGAGCAGTACTTC. The chain carries TRBV30 and TRBJ2-7; the D call may be TRBD1 or TRBD2 (5 bases each). Trimming pared 0 bases from V and 3 bases from J, leaving 9 bases between. This CDR3 contains 13 residues. In germline, CDR1 is GTSNPN, CDR2 SVGIG (reference sequence).

In its sample, this clonotype was seen a few times. This sequence joins TRBV30 and TRBJ1-5; TRBD1 aligns across 11 bases. CDR1 and CDR2 from the germline V gene are GTSNPN and SVGIG (reference sequence). V dropped 5 bases and J dropped 7; count of bases not matched to a gene: 1. CDR3 size: 12 residues. CDR3 sequence reads: CAWGQGAQPQHF. The CDR3 DNA follows: TGTGCCTGGGGACAGGGGGCCCAGCCCCAGCATTTT.

This rearrangement joins TRBV7-8 to TRBJ2-2; D is possibly TRBD1 (6 bases). The CDR3 is made up of 16 amino acids. The V and J ends lost 3 bases and 5 bases respectively, with 16 bases between them. From germline, CDR1 is SGHVS and CDR2 FQNEAQ. CDR3 sequence (DNA): TGTGCCAGCAGCTTTGGGGCAGGGGATTGGACCGGGGAGCTGTTTTTT. Its protein is CASSFGAGDWTGELFF.

The chain carries TRBV29-1 and TRBJ1-4, with D possibly matching TRBD1 (5 bases). With 4 bases removed from V and 5 bases from J, the gap between germline ends came to 11 bases. The CDR3 is 13 residues long. CDR1 and CDR2 (germline): SQVTM, ANQGSEA. CDR3: CSVGGVPNEKLFF. The CDR3 bases are TGCAGCGTTGGAGGGGTTCCGAATGAAAAACTGTTTTTT.

This clonotype was seen more than once but under ten times. The chain uses TRBV20-1 and TRBJ1-2; D is unresolved. The ends were cut back, 3 bases at V and 8 bases at J, with 13 bases in the middle. CDR3 length: 12 residues. From germline, CDR1 is DFQATT and CDR2 SNEGSKA (reference sequence). The CDR3 protein is CSASRQIEGYTF. CDR3 bases: TGCAGTGCTAGCCGGCAGATCGAAGGCTACACCTTC.

The rearrangement joins TRBV6-8 to TRBJ1-5, with 10 bases matching TRBD1. Germline CDR1 MNHGY, CDR2 SAAAGT. V dropped 4 bases and J dropped 2; count of bases not matched to a gene: 14. The CDR3 runs to 19 residues. The CDR3 nucleotides read TGTGCCAGCAGTTTGACAGGGGGCCTCAAAAGGGCCCGCAATCAGCCCCAGCATTTT. This translates into CASSLTGGLKRARNQPQHF.

This chain links TRBV7-3 with TRBJ2-7; 12 positions agree with TRBD2. The V segment lost 1 base and the J segment 7 bases; nucleotides outside the gene matches: 5. In germline, CDR1 is SGHTA, CDR2 FQGTGA. This CDR3 is 15 amino acids long. CDR3 bases: TGTGCCAGCAGCTTAAGACTAGCGGGAGTGGGGGAGCAGTACTTC. Protein sequence: CASSLRLAGVGEQYF.

This clonotype was observed a handful of times. This chain joins TRBV15 and TRBJ2-2, with D unclear. CDR1 is LNHNV and CDR2 is YYDKDF in the germline V gene (reference sequence). The CDR3 sequence is 15 residues long. Trimming removed 0 bases from V and 0 bases from J, with 5 bases in between. CDR3: CATSRDGPNTGELFF. The CDR3 DNA sequence: TGTGCCACCAGCAGAGACGGACCGAACACCGGGGAGCTGTTTTTT.

This clonotype was counted at least ten times. The rearrangement uses TRBV2 and TRBJ2-5, with 8 bases matching TRBD1. The V segment lost 6 bases and the J segment 1 base; nucleotides outside the gene matches: 4. Germline V gene sequence: CDR1 SNHLY, CDR2 FYNNEI. The CDR3 extends over 14 amino acids. The CDR3 region is CASRADRGQETQYF. In nucleotides, the CDR3 is TGTGCCAGCAGGGCCGACAGGGGCCAAGAGACCCAGTACTTC.

Many counts were recorded for this clonotype. In DNA form, the CDR3 reads TGTGCCAGCAGTTTACGACTCGGGGGTAACAACTATGGCTACACCTTC. Protein: CASSLRLGGNNYGYTF. This chain joins TRBV12-3 or TRBV12-4 and TRBJ1-2; a possible D gene is TRBD1 (5 bases). This CDR3 contains 16 residues. V was cut by 2 bases and J by 2 bases, with 15 bases left in between.

This clonotype was found many times. This rearrangement joins TRBV2 to TRBJ2-5; 9 bases map to TRBD1. V shed 7 bases, J shed 5 bases, and the junction held 11 bases outside the gene matches. This CDR3 has 15 amino acids. The germline CDR1 and CDR2 sequences are SNHLY and FYNNEI. The CDR3 spells CASIPTGGPLETQYF. For the CDR3, the DNA is TGTGCCAGCATTCCCACAGGGGGCCCCCTCGAGACCCAGTACTTC.

This clonotype was detected many times. The chain employs TRBV6-1 and TRBJ1-5, with 7 bases matching TRBD1. Germline values: CDR1 MNHNS, CDR2 SASEGT. V lost 6 bases and J lost 3; bases outside the gene matches: 5. There are 14 residues in the CDR3. CDR3 in DNA: TGTGCCAGCAGCTCGACAGGGTACAATCAGCCCCAGCATTTT. Protein: CASSSTGYNQPQHF.

The V call is TRBV28, the J call TRBJ2-7, with D unclear. Germline loops: CDR1 MDHEN, CDR2 SYDVKM. V was trimmed by 3 bases and J by 4 bases, leaving 10 bases between them. This CDR3 spans 13 amino acids. For the CDR3, the DNA is TGTGCCAGCAGTTTGATGGCCAGATACGAGCAGTACTTC. This codes for CASSLMARYEQYF.

Concerning this clonotype itself: A read error may be the cause here, since a much bigger clone is one base away. The chain employs TRBV10-3 and TRBJ2-5; the D gene is possibly TRBD1 (6 bases). Per germline, CDR1 ENHRY and CDR2 SYGVKD. CDR3 length equals 14 residues. CDR3: CAISVGGAGETQHF. The CDR3 DNA reads as TGTGCCATCAGTGTTGGGGGCGCAGGGGAGACCCAGCACTTC.

This clonotype has more than one count but fewer than ten. In DNA form, the CDR3 reads TGCGCCAGCAGCCAAGATCTGGGGGCTTACGAGACCCAGTACTTC. Protein sequence: CASSQDLGAYETQYF. The chain uses TRBV4-3 and TRBJ2-5, with TRBD1 as a possible D gene (6 bases). CDR3 length equals 15 residues. CDR1 LGHNA and CDR2 YSLEER come from the germline V gene. V was pared by 0 bases and J by 5 bases, with 13 bases between.